These 18 T cell receptor beta chains were all obtained from the same sample, sequenced in a study of cytomegalovirus exposure and HLA in healthy donors. Only in-frame clones appear in the TCRdb table, and some are missing; sequencing was by immunoSEQ multiplex PCR. The sample lists roughly 250,000 clones; roughly 86% were seen once. Material: PBMCs. These receptor sequences come from a woman in her 30s in good health and CMV-seropositive.

The chain uses TRBV5-1 and TRBJ1-4; 9 positions agree with TRBD1. CDR3 length: 17 residues. The ends lost 4 bases at V and 0 bases at J; junction bases unmatched: 7. Germline V gene lookup returns CDR1 SGHRS and CDR2 YFSETQ. CDR3 nucleotide sequence: TGCGCCAGCAGCCCCTTCGGGACAGGGACAACTAATGAAAAACTGTTTTTT. Protein product: CASSPFGTGTTNEKLFF.

The chain has TRBV5-3 and TRBJ2-1; 10 nucleotides line up with TRBD2. TRBV5-3 is filed as an ORF, its function uncertain. This CDR3 region has 16 residues. Germline trimming cut 1 base from V and 8 bases from J; bases unmatched to any gene: 9. The CDR3 bases are TGTGCCAGAAGCTTGAAGGCTAGCGGGAGAACCGATGAGCAGTTCTTC. Amino acids: CARSLKASGRTDEQFF.

This clone was picked up one time. The rearrangement uses TRBV5-1 and TRBJ2-1, with TRBD2 identical over 12 bases. The germline CDR1 and CDR2 sequences are SGHRS and YFSETQ. Losses at the gene ends were 0 bases for V and 12 bases for J; bases not matched to a gene: 10. The CDR3 loop spans 16 amino acids. CDR3: CASSLGLAGDSTRQFF. The CDR3 DNA follows: TGCGCCAGCAGCTTGGGACTAGCGGGAGATTCCACGCGGCAGTTCTTC.

The chain uses TRBV19 and TRBJ2-5; TRBD1 is a possible D gene (7 bases). This CDR3 contains 13 residues. V was clipped by 6 bases and J by 5 bases, with 13 bases between them. Germline-derived CDR1 and CDR2 are LNHDA and SQIVND (reference sequence). Written as DNA, the CDR3 is TGTGCCAGTAGGTCCAGGGGGGTGGAGACCCAGTACTTC. Translation gives CASRSRGVETQYF.

This chain connects TRBV28 to TRBJ2-3; D is perhaps TRBD1 (5 bases). Germline V gives CDR1 MDHEN, CDR2 SYDVKM. V lost 3 bases to trimming and J lost 4 bases, with 11 bases between them. The CDR3 sequence is 14 residues long. This CDR3 is CASSFRDSSDTQYF. As DNA, the CDR3 is TGTGCCAGCAGTTTCCGAGACAGTTCAGATACGCAGTATTTT.

The chain recombines TRBV5-6 with TRBJ2-1, with 7 bases identical to TRBD2. CDR1 is SGHDT and CDR2 is YYEEEE in the germline V gene. Trimming cost V 0 bases and J 1 base; bases outside gene matches: 1. The CDR3 runs 15 residues. CDR3 residues: CASSLVGGSYNEQFF. For the CDR3, the DNA is TGTGCCAGCAGCTTGGTGGGGGGGTCCTACAATGAGCAGTTCTTC.

The genes are TRBV30 and TRBJ2-5; D may be TRBD2 (5 bases). The CDR3 is made up of 13 amino acids. The V and J ends lost 6 bases and 5 bases respectively, with 16 bases between them. Germline CDR1 is GTSNPN and CDR2 is SVGIG (reference sequence). CDR3 nucleotide sequence: TGTGCCTGCTTGGTGGGAGCTTTCGAGACCCAGTACTTC. Protein sequence: CACLVGAFETQYF.

This clone occurred a few times. This rearrangement joins TRBV7-2 to TRBJ2-7; 10 bases map to TRBD2. J was trimmed by 2 bases and V by 1 base; bases with no gene match: 5. The CDR3 runs 16 residues. Looked up from germline, CDR1 is SGHTA and CDR2 is FQGNSA. The chain's CDR3 is CASSLESSGRAYEQYF. In DNA, the CDR3 is TGTGCCAGCAGCTTAGAATCCAGCGGGAGGGCCTACGAGCAGTACTTC.

This chain joins TRBV27 and TRBJ1-2, with TRBD1 matching over 11 bases. The CDR3 runs 15 residues. The germline V gene has CDR1 MNHEY and CDR2 SMNVEV (reference sequence). Losses at the gene ends were 6 bases for V and 4 bases for J; bases not matched to a gene: 7. In DNA, the CDR3 is TGTGCCAGCAGCCCCGTAGGGACAGGGGGCTATGGCTACACCTTC. This sequence encodes CASSPVGTGGYGYTF.

The V gene is TRBV19, the J gene TRBJ2-5; 9 nucleotides agree with TRBD2. CDR3 length: 14 residues. Looked up from germline, CDR1 is LNHDA and CDR2 is SQIVND (reference sequence). V shed 5 bases, J shed 2 bases, and the junction held 3 bases outside the gene matches. CDR3 region: CASSVSGGQETQYF. The CDR3, as DNA: TGTGCCAGTAGTGTTAGCGGGGGTCAAGAGACCCAGTACTTC. Looking up the rest from reference TRBV19 and TRBJ2-5 gives the full variable domain: DGGITQSPKYLFRKEGQNVTLSCEQNLNHDAMYWYRQDPGQGLRLIYYSQIVNDFQKGDIAEGYSVSREKKESFPLTVTSAQKNPTAFYLCASSVSGGQETQYFGPGTRLLVL.

V usage is TRBV21-1 and J usage is TRBJ2-2; TRBD2, the table's D call, lacks a check against the DNA. TRBV21-1 is annotated as a pseudogene. The CDR3 extends over 14 amino acids. For the CDR3, the DNA is TGTGCCAGCAGCAAAGAATGGGAGACCGGGGAGCTGTTTTTT. Translation: CASSKEWETGELFF.

This chain joins TRBV6-1 and TRBJ2-7; possibly TRBD1 for D (5 bases). The CDR3 sequence is 15 residues long. The V end was cut by 1 base, the J end by 7 bases, with 17 bases between. Per the germline V gene, CDR1 is MNHNS and CDR2 is SASEGT. CDR3 residues: CASSEEIAGLEEQYF. The CDR3 DNA is TGTGCCAGCAGTGAAGAGATTGCAGGGTTGGAGGAGCAGTACTTC.

V is TRBV7-9 and J is TRBJ2-2, with TRBD2 matching 7 bases. Germline loops: CDR1 SEHNR, CDR2 FQNEAQ (reference sequence). The V and J ends lost 3 bases and 1 base, in that order; junction bases with no gene match: 5. This CDR3 spans 16 amino acids. The CDR3 loop reads CASSFELAKNTGELFF. CDR3 coding DNA: TGTGCCAGCAGCTTCGAACTAGCGAAGAACACCGGGGAGCTGTTTTTT.

This chain uses TRBV5-1 with TRBJ1-2; TRBD1 is a possible D gene (5 bases). V lost 5 bases to trimming and J lost 8 bases, with 13 bases between them. The CDR3 is made up of 12 amino acids. The germline CDR1 and CDR2 sequences are SGHRS and YFSETQ. CDR3 bases: TGCGCCAGCAGTTACGCAGGGTACGGCTACACCTTC. It translates to CASSYAGYGYTF.

This chain links TRBV4-1 with TRBJ1-2; weak D call: TRBD1 (6 bases). Germline V CDR1 and CDR2: MGHRA, YSYEKL. This CDR3 comprises 14 residues. V dropped 2 bases and J dropped 4 bases, with 11 bases sitting between them. CDR3 nucleotide sequence: TGCGCCAGCAGCCAACCGGACAGACCCTATGGCTACACCTTC. Protein product: CASSQPDRPYGYTF.

The J gene is TRBJ1-4, the V gene TRBV4-1, with a tentative D call TRBD1 (5 bases). Deletions cut 4 bases from V and 5 bases from J, with 20 bases between. The germline gives CDR1 MGHRA, CDR2 YSYEKL. CDR3 length: 17 amino acids. CDR3 region: CASSRPLAWGENEKLFF. CDR3 in DNA: TGCGCCAGCAGCCGACCTCTAGCGTGGGGGGAAAATGAAAAACTGTTTTTT.

CDR3 in amino acids: CASRMGGGAGQPQHF. The CDR3, as DNA: TGTGCCAGCAGGATGGGAGGGGGGGCAGGACAGCCCCAGCATTTT. The chain employs TRBV6-1 and TRBJ1-5; a possible D gene is TRBD1 (6 bases). V lost 6 bases and J lost 7, with 19 bases in between. Germline CDR1 reads MNHNS; CDR2 reads SASEGT. CDR3 length: 15 residues.

This clone has only a few counts. The chain is built from TRBV4-2 and TRBJ2-7; D possibly corresponds to TRBD2 (5 bases). V was trimmed by 0 bases and J by 0 bases, leaving 9 bases between them. The CDR3 covers 15 residues. Germline lookup yields CDR1 LGHNA and CDR2 YNFKEQ. CDR3 sequence (DNA): TGTGCCAGCAGCCAAGATGTAGGGAGCTCCTACGAGCAGTACTTC. This codes for CASSQDVGSSYEQYF.